The following is a T cell receptor beta chain sequence with its context. What it binds is unknown. This record comes from a study of resident and recirculating memory T cells in vitiligo. Measured with immunoSEQ multiplex PCR; TCRdb has only the in-frame clones, and not every one. The table includes tens of thousands of clones, about 92% detected once. Germline CDR1 and CDR2: SGHRS and YFSETQ. With 0 bases removed from V and 4 bases from J, the gap between germline ends came to 10 bases. This CDR3 comprises 14 residues. Notes on the study in general: No unique dominant TCR clone was found in vitiligo lesions.

The receptor comes from a male donor with vitiligo. This chain connects TRBV5-1 to TRBJ1-1; unclear D gene. Sequenced sample: blood. The CDR3 DNA reads as TGCGCCAGCAGCTTGGAATGGCAGCGCACTGAAGCTTTCTTT. It yields the protein CASSLEWQRTEAFF.